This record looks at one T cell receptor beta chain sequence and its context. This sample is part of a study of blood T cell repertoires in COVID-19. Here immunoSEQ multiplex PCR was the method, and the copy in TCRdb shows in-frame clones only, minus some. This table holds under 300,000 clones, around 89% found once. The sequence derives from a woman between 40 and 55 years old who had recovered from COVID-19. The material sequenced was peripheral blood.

CDR3 region: CASSPGLAVYEQYF. The CDR3 DNA sequence: TGTGCCAGCAGCCCGGGACTAGCGGTTTACGAGCAGTACTTC. V is TRBV7-3 and J is TRBJ2-7, with 11 nucleotides matching TRBD2. Trimming took 5 bases from V and 4 from J; bases not matched to a gene: 4. CDR1 is SGHTA and CDR2 is FQGTGA in the germline V gene. This CDR3 has 14 amino acids. The full variable domain, with the rest looked up from reference TRBV7-3 and TRBJ2-7, is GAGVSQTPSNKVTEKGKYVELRCDPISGHTALYWYRQSLGQGPEFLIYFQGTGAADDSGLPNDRFFAVRPEGSVSTLKIQRTERGDSAVYLCASSPGLAVYEQYFGPGTRLTVT.